These T cell receptor beta chains were read from a single sample in a study of blood T cell repertoires in COVID-19. Some clones are missing from TCRdb's copy, which holds only in-frame ones; the method was immunoSEQ multiplex PCR. The table lists a few hundred thousand clones, 85% to 90% of them singletons. The sample comprised peripheral blood. These receptor sequences come from a woman between 70 and 85 years old with active or convalescent COVID-19. Both conserved end residues are part of each CDR3. Each record gives: V gene, CDR3 length, J gene, CDR3 protein.

>TRBV6-5|13|TRBJ2-7
CASKTGGGYEQYF
>TRBV2|17|TRBJ2-3
CASSGGVLAGGTDTQYF
>TRBV4-2|15|TRBJ2-1
CASSQEAGGYNEQFF
>TRBV11-2|16|TRBJ1-2
CASSLGSYGANYGYTF
>TRBV5-1|14|TRBJ1-1
CASSLDQLNTEAFF
>TRBV7-9|13|TRBJ1-4
CASRGPGQEKLFF
>TRBV5-4|15|TRBJ1-4
CASSRQGATIEKLFF
>TRBV18|14|TRBJ1-6
CASSSGQGDSPLHF
>TRBV6-5|15|TRBJ1-5
CATTYRDRGGQPQHF
>TRBV21-1|20|TRBJ1-1
CASSRSRDRERENGDTEAFF
>TRBV13|14|TRBJ1-1
CASSLAVLEDEAFF
>TRBV27|16|TRBJ1-5
CASSLGTGVYNQPQHF
>TRBV20-1|11|TRBJ2-7
CSASAGREQYF
>TRBV6-6|16|TRBJ1-5
CASSYSDSTGYQPQHF
>TRBV19|14|TRBJ2-5
CASSIDGLKETQYF
>TRBV4-1|18|TRBJ2-3
CASSLRLAGEFSTDTQYF
>TRBV2|16|TRBJ1-6
CASSIRSTGAEAPLHF
>TRBV11-2|13|TRBJ1-1
CASSLAGRIEAFF
>TRBV6-5|14|TRBJ1-1
CASNPNTGNTEAFF
>TRBV5-1|14|TRBJ2-2
CASSLLQGAGELFF
>TRBV6-5|14|TRBJ1-1
CASNRGGMNTEAFF
>TRBV15|13|TRBJ1-1
CATSRLGGTEAFF
>TRBV6-2/TRBV6-3|12|TRBJ2-5
CASSYSISSQYF
>TRBV19|14|TRBJ1-2
CASAQVRQNYGYTF
>TRBV4-1|14|TRBJ1-6
CASSQGWGRSPLHF
>TRBV12-5|17|TRBJ2-3
CASGLVLAGGPPDTQYF
>TRBV6-5|13|TRBJ1-4
CASSRGQFEKLFF
>TRBV5-1|14|TRBJ2-3
CASTGRGDTDTQYF
>TRBV11-3|15|TRBJ2-5
CASSFSHGGQETQYF
>TRBV27|12|TRBJ1-1
CASSFMGFQAFF
>TRBV12-3/TRBV12-4|12|TRBJ1-2
CASRSTGYGYTF
>TRBV6-2/TRBV6-3|12|TRBJ1-5
CASSYPSQPQHF
>TRBV24-1|11|TRBJ2-5
CATGQQETQYF
>TRBV6-6|16|TRBJ2-3
CASSYRLAGFADTQYF
>TRBV20-1|11|TRBJ2-7
CSAPSDYEQYF
>TRBV15|17|TRBJ2-2
CATSSKGQDSNTGELFF
>TRBV7-9|11|TRBJ1-1
CASSPRTEAFF
>TRBV19|14|TRBJ1-3
CASKDSRLGNTIYF
>TRBV10-2|16|TRBJ1-4
CASSELVGTGSEKLFF
>TRBV15|15|TRBJ1-5
CATSREGQGRQPQHF
>TRBV10-2|16|TRBJ2-2
CASRGEGLSNTGELFF
>TRBV7-8|15|TRBJ2-7
CASSSPGTGKTEQYF
>TRBV5-4|14|TRBJ2-7
CASSLSGGTREQYF
>TRBV18|17|TRBJ1-4
CASSPPGTASFNEKLFF
>TRBV18|13|TRBJ1-1
CASSPPVGGMAFF
>TRBV29-1|13|TRBJ2-7
CSVRRQGSYEQYF
>TRBV18|13|TRBJ1-1
CASSPEQGAEAFF
>TRBV6-2/TRBV6-3|16|TRBJ1-5
CASSYSGAGGTQPQHF
>TRBV9|14|TRBJ1-6
CASSVVMRDSPLHF
>TRBV27|11|TRBJ2-3
CASSLGNTQYF
>TRBV7-2|13|TRBJ1-1
CASSSWTGGMAFF
>TRBV5-6|11|TRBJ1-2
CASTLRGGYTF